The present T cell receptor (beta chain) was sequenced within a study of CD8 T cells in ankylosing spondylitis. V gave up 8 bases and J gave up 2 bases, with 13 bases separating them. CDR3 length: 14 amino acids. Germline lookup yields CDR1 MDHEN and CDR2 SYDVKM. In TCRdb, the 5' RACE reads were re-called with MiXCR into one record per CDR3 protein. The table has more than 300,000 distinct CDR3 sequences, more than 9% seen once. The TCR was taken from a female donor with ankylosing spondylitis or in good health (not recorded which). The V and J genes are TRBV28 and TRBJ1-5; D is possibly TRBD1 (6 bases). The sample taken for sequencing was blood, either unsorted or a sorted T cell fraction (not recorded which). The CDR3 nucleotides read TGTGCCAGCGACCCGGGGGGCGGCAATCAGCCCCAGCATTTT. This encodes CASDPGGGNQPQHF.